This T cell receptor (beta chain) emerged from a study of blood T cell repertoires in COVID-19. Looking at the study overall: Some COVID-19 samples were acute and others convalescent; all came from the United States, Italy and Spain. Sample material is recorded as cDNA or gDNA derived from T cells, B-cell-depleted T cells, or PBMCs.

In the study's own analysis: The assay estimated nucleated cells by amplifying reference gene primers. Method: immunoSEQ multiplex PCR; TCRdb's copy keeps in-frame clones and lacks some. That table furnishes V, J and clone size, whereas the DNA furnished D and trimming. The sample shows about 200,000 clones, 75% to 90% of them seen only once. The length of the CDR3 is 17 residues. The germline CDR1 and CDR2 sequences are ENHRY and SYGVKD. V lost 4 bases, J lost 0 bases, and 16 bases lay in between. The sample consisted of peripheral blood. The TCR originated in a woman aged 40 to 49 with acute or convalescent COVID-19. The chain is built from TRBV10-3 and TRBJ1-5; D is uncertain. The CDR3 loop reads CAISGGATGYSNQPQHF. CDR3 nucleotides: TGTGCCATCAGTGGCGGCGCAACCGGCTATAGCAATCAGCCCCAGCATTTT.